This entry features one TCR beta chain sequence. What it binds is unknown. The data were obtained in a study of OX40 agonist ivuxolimab in advanced cancers. On the study more broadly: Earlier anti-PD-1, anti-PD-L1 or anti-CTLA-4 therapy was permitted; less than 50% had received some. One hepatocellular carcinoma and a couple of cutaneous melanoma patients partially responded. Findings and caveats of the study: Some of the nonresponding patients also showed low levels of normalized T-cell clonal expansion. CD4+ and CD8+ blood T cells expanded clonally by week 6 at 0.1 to 3.0 mg/kg.

Assay used: immunoSEQ multiplex PCR; TCRdb lists only in-frame clones, some missing. Found here are approximately 18,000 clones, 76% of them singletons; the top ten hold approximately 49%. V shed 2 bases and J shed 5 bases, with 10 bases lying between them. The CDR3 has 14 amino acids. The germline V gene encodes CDR1 SGHDT and CDR2 YYEEEE. This sequence joins TRBV5-6 and TRBJ1-4, with unresolved D. This sequence originates from an adult with an advanced solid tumor such as melanoma, head and neck, liver or kidney cancer. The starting material was CD4+ or CD8+ T cells sorted from blood, obtained in a trial of the OX40 agonist ivuxolimab. The CDR3 protein is CASSLSGMNEKLFF. The CDR3 region has the DNA TGTGCCAGCAGCTTATCGGGAATGAATGAAAAACTGTTTTTT.